This TCR beta chain was captured by sequencing in a study of T cell repertoires in cytomegalovirus infection (dated by TCRdb to the late 2010s). About the full investigation: Because public TCR beta signatures pointed to carriage of CMV infection together with the matching HLA type, the HLA type of each donor mattered for the analysis.

Broad study findings and their caveats: In the ex vivo response, HLA-C-restricted CMV-specific TCR beta clonotypes were dominant, and in two of eight donors the single most frequent clonotype came from this HLA-C-restricted group. Carriers of CMV infection plus the relevant HLA type were discriminated by the cumulative frequency of public TCR beta family members in the study cohort and in an independent roughly 400-donor cohort.

The trim is 0 bases for V and 8 bases for J, with a gap of 13 bases between the germline ends. CDR3 length: 15 amino acids, cysteine to phenylalanine. The entry retains the CDR3 DNA only, 45 bases that are in frame from base 1. From a lookup of the germline V gene (reference sequence), CDR1 and CDR2 are MNHEY and SMNVEV. Sequencer: Illumina HiSeq 1500. TCRdb applied fastp at Q25 and MiXCR to the public reads, then kept only in-frame beta chains. For every CDR3 protein sequence, its rows merge into one entry that carries the most common genes and DNA. In this sample the table shows fewer than 200,000 distinct CDR3 sequences, approximately 15% of which occur a single time. The ten most abundant clones make up approximately 30% of the sample. Only a few counts were recorded for this clonotype. The target of this receptor is not known. Per-nucleotide qualities are absent, and no much larger clonotype sits a single base away.

The chain links TRBV27 with TRBJ1-4, and the D gene may be TRBD1, 6 bases matching. This TCR derives from a human donor in good health (CMV status not recorded). Some clones in this sample may be carry-over from other donors' samples. Sequencing used PBMCs. CDR3 sequence: CASSLSGGGAEKLFF. The nucleotide sequence reads as follows: TGTGCCAGCAGTTTATCAGGGGGGGGAGCGGAAAAACTGTTTTTT.